This TCR beta chain derives from a study of shared clonotypes between healthy human individuals. Study results and caveats: Among non-shared clonotypes, generation probabilities were lower than among those shared by all four donors.

The healthy adult donors were HIV-negative and reported no recent acute infections or vaccinations. The ends lost 7 bases at V and 4 bases at J; junction bases unmatched: 6. There are 13 residues in the CDR3. From germline, CDR1 is ENHRY and CDR2 SYGVKD. Assay used: immunoSEQ multiplex PCR; TCRdb lists only in-frame clones, some missing. Of around 1 million clones listed, 60% to 85% are singletons. About this clone itself: The antigen remains undetermined.

The chain is built from TRBV10-3 and TRBJ1-2; TRBD1 agrees at 7 bases. This sequence originates from a man aged 18 to 29 in good health. Input material: memory CD4+ T cells sorted from blood. The subset: CD45RA-negative fraction. This CDR3 is CAINDGTVYGYTF. In DNA form, the CDR3 reads TGTGCCATCAATGACGGGACAGTCTATGGCTACACCTTC.